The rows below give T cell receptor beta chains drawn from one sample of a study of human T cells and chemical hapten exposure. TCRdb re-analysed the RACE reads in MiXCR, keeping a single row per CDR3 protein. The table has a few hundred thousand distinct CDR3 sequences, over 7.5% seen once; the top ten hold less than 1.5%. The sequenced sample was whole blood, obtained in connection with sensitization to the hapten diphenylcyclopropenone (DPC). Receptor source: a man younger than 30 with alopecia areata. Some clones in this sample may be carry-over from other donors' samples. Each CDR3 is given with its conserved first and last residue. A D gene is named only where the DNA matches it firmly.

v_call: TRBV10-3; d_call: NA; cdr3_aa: CAISESQDPDTGELFF
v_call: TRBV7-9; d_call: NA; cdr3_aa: CASSLAGAPYEQYF
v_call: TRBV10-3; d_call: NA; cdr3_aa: CAISEDRITYEQYF
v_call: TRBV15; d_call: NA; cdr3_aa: CATSRDPQGGGYTF
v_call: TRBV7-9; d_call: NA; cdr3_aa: CASTLERYHTF
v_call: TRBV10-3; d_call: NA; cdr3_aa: CAAAEDDNEQFF
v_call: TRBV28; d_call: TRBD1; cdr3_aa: CASSLGGRGQTGATEAFF
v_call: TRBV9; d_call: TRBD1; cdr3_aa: CASSSRGDSPNSPLHF
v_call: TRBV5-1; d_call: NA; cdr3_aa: CASSLSTAGAGNTEAFF
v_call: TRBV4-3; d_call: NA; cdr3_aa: CASSPDRVDTQYF
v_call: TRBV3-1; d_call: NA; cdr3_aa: CASSQVQGLNNEQFF
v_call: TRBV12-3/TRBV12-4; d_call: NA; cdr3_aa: CASSLIGGQYQETQYF
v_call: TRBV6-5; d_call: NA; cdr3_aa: CASSNSTPVYLYGYTF
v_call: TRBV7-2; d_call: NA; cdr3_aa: CASSLGTTLQGPQHF
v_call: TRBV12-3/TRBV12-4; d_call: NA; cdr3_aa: CASSLQAAPSGNTIYF
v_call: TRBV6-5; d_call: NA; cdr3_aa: CASTNGFYEQYF
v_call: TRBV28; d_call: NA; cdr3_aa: CASSSLGPRGEQYF
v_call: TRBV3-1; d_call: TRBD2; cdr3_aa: CASSQDTAGVTDTQYF
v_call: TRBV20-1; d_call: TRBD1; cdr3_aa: CSAARGVDEKLFF
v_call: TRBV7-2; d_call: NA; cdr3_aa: CASSSRAGKGNQPQHF
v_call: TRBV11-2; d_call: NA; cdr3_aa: CASSLARQIQETQYF
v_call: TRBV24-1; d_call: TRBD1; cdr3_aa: CATSDIPTGGYQPQHF
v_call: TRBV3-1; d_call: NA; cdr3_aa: CASSSKPDTQYF
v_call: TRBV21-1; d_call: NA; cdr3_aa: CASRRTTQETQYF
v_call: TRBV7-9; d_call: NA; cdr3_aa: CASSSVGLPGPRGYNEQFF
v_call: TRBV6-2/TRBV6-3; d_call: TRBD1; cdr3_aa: CVSSSRGQGPIEAFF
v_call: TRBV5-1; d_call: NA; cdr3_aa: CASSLEGDRNQPQHF
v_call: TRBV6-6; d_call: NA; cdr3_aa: CASSEGGSNQPQHF
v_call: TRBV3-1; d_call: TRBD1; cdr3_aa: CASSQERTGDNEKLFF
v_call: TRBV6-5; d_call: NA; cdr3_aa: CASSYGQAYGYTF
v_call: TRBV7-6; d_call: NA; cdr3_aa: CASSLGSVSGNTIYF
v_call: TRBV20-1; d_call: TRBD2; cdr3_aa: CSASLAGGTREQFF